This T cell receptor beta chain appears in the sequencing data of a study of memory CD4+ T cells and cytomegalovirus serostatus. Study-wide results and limits: CD4+ memory repertoires contained about 40% of the 164 reported CMV TCRbeta sequences. Suggested: most of the CMV-linked TCR signature lies in CD4+ memory cells.

CDR3 length: 15 residues. With V trimmed by 3 bases and J by 1 base, 7 bases remained unmatched. Germline CDR1 SQVTM, CDR2 ANQGSEA. Single viable CD3+CD4+CD8-CD45RO+ cells were sorted as the memory CD4+ T cells. After thawing, CD4+ T cells were positively selected. Assay: immunoSEQ multiplex PCR; the TCRdb copy retains only in-frame clones and omits some. Altogether roughly 50,000 clones are present, around four fifths being singletons, with the ten largest covering approximately 0.78%. Worth noting for this clone: The antigen is unknown.

This clonotype originated in an adult in good health and CMV-seronegative. Sequenced input: memory CD4+ T cells from blood. This chain uses TRBV29-1 with TRBJ2-7, with 9 bases aligning to TRBD2. The CDR3 loop is CSVDVPAGGSYEQYF. The CDR3 DNA is TGCAGCGTTGACGTCCCAGCGGGAGGATCCTACGAGCAGTACTTC.